The 14 T cell receptor beta chains listed next were all sequenced from one sample in a study of STAT3 mutations in large granular lymphocyte leukemia (dated by TCRdb to between 2018 and 2021). Study-wide findings and limitations: Every T-LGLL patient showed at least one immunodominant TCRbeta clonotype, and about half showed multiple immunodominant subclonotypes.

Their recognized antigens are unknown. Library prep was done by the immunoSEQ multiplex PCR assay. The table was pulled from immuneACCESS by TCRdb, which kept in-frame rearrangements only. Such tables lose some clones; where checked, under half of the loss comes from unresolved V genes, and the rest has no known cause. This sample lists 20,000 to 30,000 clones; about 94% were detected once. More than 6% of the sample goes to the ten largest clones. The sample taken for sequencing was peripheral blood mononuclear cells. These receptors were collected from a man aged 40-49 years with T-cell large granular lymphocyte leukemia. Some clones in this sample may be carry-over from other donors' samples. The age is the age at diagnosis.

V usage is TRBV7-6 and J usage is TRBJ1-2; perhaps TRBD1 as D (6 bases). V gave up 5 bases and J gave up 1 base, with 8 bases separating them. The germline CDR1 and CDR2 sequences are SGHVS and FNYEAQ. The CDR3 consists of 13 residues. The CDR3 region is CASSPDSNYGYTF. The CDR3 region has the DNA TGTGCCAGCAGCCCGGACAGTAACTATGGCTACACCTTC.

The CDR3 region is CSGTPTPTDTQYF. CDR3 DNA sequence: TGCAGCGGCACTCCTACGCCCACAGATACGCAGTATTTT. The chain links TRBV29-1 to TRBJ2-3, with no clear D. Germline values: CDR1 SQVTM, CDR2 ANQGSEA. This CDR3 spans 13 amino acids. Trimming removed 7 bases at V and 2 bases at J, with 13 bases between.

This clone has just a few counts. The CDR3 protein is CASSAVAGELFF. CDR3 in DNA: TGTGCCAGCAGTGCGGTTGCCGGGGAGCTGTTTTTT. This chain joins TRBV9 and TRBJ2-2; unclear D gene. The CDR3 contains 12 residues. Germline values: CDR1 SGDLS, CDR2 YYNGEE. The ends were cut back, 5 bases at V and 6 bases at J, with 8 bases in the middle.

The V call is TRBV9, the J call TRBJ1-2, with D uncertain. This CDR3 has 15 residues. V lost 4 bases and J 7 bases, leaving 20 bases between the germline ends. Looked up from germline, CDR1 is SGDLS and CDR2 is YYNGEE. CDR3: CASSPSTEEVGGYTF. CDR3 in DNA: TGTGCCAGCAGCCCATCTACAGAGGAAGTCGGTGGCTACACCTTC. Complete variable domain (other parts from reference TRBV9 and TRBJ1-2): DSGVTQTPKHLITATGQRVTLRCSPRSGDLSVYWYQQSLDQGLQFLIQYYNGEERAKGNILERFSAQQFPDLHSELNLSSLELGDSALYFCASSPSTEEVGGYTFGSGTRLTVV.

The rearrangement links TRBV29-1 to TRBJ2-3; D is tentatively TRBD1 or TRBD2 (5 bases each). V lost 7 bases and J 4 bases, leaving 12 bases between the germline ends. Germline-derived CDR1 and CDR2 are SQVTM and ANQGSEA. The CDR3 spans 12 residues. CDR3 coding DNA: TGCAGCGCGGACCTGGGGGCAGATACGCAGTATTTT. Its protein is CSADLGADTQYF.

The rearrangement joins TRBV7-9 to TRBJ2-3, with 7 nucleotides matching TRBD2. The length of the CDR3 is 13 residues. In germline, CDR1 is SEHNR, CDR2 FQNEAQ (reference sequence). The ends lost 3 bases at V and 4 bases at J; junction bases unmatched: 1. This CDR3 reads CASSLAGADTQYF. The CDR3 nucleotides read TGTGCCAGCAGCTTGGCGGGGGCAGATACGCAGTATTTT.

This chain connects TRBV30 to TRBJ2-2, with TRBD1 identical over 8 bases. Germline CDR1 is GTSNPN and CDR2 is SVGIG (reference sequence). Trimming removed 5 bases from V and 5 bases from J; junction bases left unmatched: 7. The CDR3 extends over 14 amino acids. The CDR3 coding sequence is TGTGCCTGGGGGAGACAGGGGTCAACCGGGGAGCTGTTTTTT. Amino acid sequence: CAWGRQGSTGELFF. Drawing the rest from reference TRBV30 and TRBJ2-2, the complete variable domain is SQTIHQWPATLVQPVGSPLSLECTVEGTSNPNLYWYRQAAGRGLQLLFYSVGIGQISSEVPQNLSASRPQDRQFILSSKKLLLSDSGFYLCAWGRQGSTGELFFGEGSRLTVL.

The rearrangement links TRBV11-2 to TRBJ1-1; 11 bases are shared with TRBD1. Germline assignment: CDR1 SGHAT and CDR2 FQNNGV. This CDR3 has 15 amino acids. V was clipped by 0 bases and J by 8 bases; unmatched bases: 5. The CDR3 protein is CASSLESGTGGEAFF. Written as DNA, the CDR3 is TGTGCCAGCAGCTTAGAGTCTGGGACAGGGGGGGAAGCTTTCTTT.

This sequence joins TRBV5-5 and TRBJ1-1; D is unresolved. Germline lookup yields CDR1 SGHKS and CDR2 YYEKEE (reference sequence). The germline V and J ends were trimmed by 2 bases and 4 bases, with 15 bases remaining between them. This CDR3 comprises 15 residues. DNA of the CDR3: TGTGCCAGCAGCTTTTCCCGGCAATCGGTCACTGAAGCTTTCTTT. As protein: CASSFSRQSVTEAFF.

This chain links TRBV9 with TRBJ2-1; 8 bases match TRBD2. V dropped 3 bases and J dropped 1; count of bases not matched to a gene: 6. Germline CDR1 SGDLS, CDR2 YYNGEE. The length of the CDR3 is 16 residues. CDR3: CASSAPAGESYNEQFF. CDR3 bases: TGTGCCAGCAGCGCACCAGCGGGGGAGTCCTACAATGAGCAGTTCTTC.

The rearrangement links TRBV30 to TRBJ1-2; 9 bases line up with TRBD1. Germline assignment: CDR1 GTSNPN and CDR2 SVGIG (reference sequence). V was clipped by 3 bases and J by 8 bases; unmatched bases: 7. The CDR3 sequence is 13 residues long. This CDR3 reads CAWRWGQGGGYTF. The CDR3 DNA follows: TGTGCCTGGAGATGGGGACAGGGTGGAGGCTACACCTTC. Supplemented by reference TRBV30 and TRBJ1-2, the full variable domain reads SQTIHQWPATLVQPVGSPLSLECTVEGTSNPNLYWYRQAAGRGLQLLFYSVGIGQISSEVPQNLSASRPQDRQFILSSKKLLLSDSGFYLCAWRWGQGGGYTFGSGTRLTVV.

V and J are TRBV29-1 and TRBJ1-1, with 8 bases identical to TRBD1. V gave up 3 bases and J gave up 3 bases; unmatched junction bases: 9. CDR1 is SQVTM, CDR2 ANQGSEA, per germline. This CDR3 is built from 15 residues. The CDR3: CSVESLPGGYTEAFF. The CDR3, as DNA: TGCAGCGTTGAGTCCCTTCCAGGGGGCTACACTGAAGCTTTCTTT.

The chain is built from TRBV4-3 and TRBJ2-5; D is unclear. This CDR3 comprises 13 residues. With 2 bases removed from V and 4 bases from J, the gap between germline ends came to 8 bases. Germline assignment: CDR1 LGHNA and CDR2 YSLEER. The CDR3 nucleotides are TGCGCCAGCAGCCAACTCGATGGAGAGACCCAGTACTTC. Translating it yields CASSQLDGETQYF.

This chain uses TRBV4-1 with TRBJ2-7; 7 bases align to TRBD2. This CDR3 comprises 17 residues. The germline gives CDR1 MGHRA, CDR2 YSYEKL. The J segment lost 6 bases and the V segment lost 0 bases, leaving 14 bases of the junction unmatched. The CDR3 nucleotides are TGCGCCAGCAGCCAAGAGGCGAGCGGGGCCTCTCTGGGCGAGCAGTACTTC. Translating gives CASSQEASGASLGEQYF.